This record covers a single T cell receptor beta chain. Its antigen remains unidentified. This PCR relied on a set of 60 Vbeta primers and 13 Jbeta primers. Generated by immunoSEQ multiplex PCR, the TCRdb table keeps only in-frame clones and is missing some. The sample holds some 150,000 clones. This sample was taken from a study of cytomegalovirus exposure and HLA in healthy donors. Study-wide points: There were reportedly fewer N-insertions in an Asian-associated ancestry cluster than the roughly 700-donor mean, in a later analysis. In a later analysis, specific HLA alleles were associated with 15,000 to 20,000 TCR beta sequences at a 0.05 false discovery rate. DRB1 had the most TCR associations and HLA-C the fewest, a later analysis found, with rates varying by HLA locus.

V shed 7 bases and J 1 base; nucleotides not matched to a gene: 5. The CDR3 sequence is 15 residues long. Germline CDR1 is MNHNS and CDR2 is SASEGT. This chain joins TRBV6-1 and TRBJ2-4; 9 bases map to TRBD1. Source material: PBMCs. This receptor was obtained from a woman younger than 30 in good health and CMV-seropositive. CDR3 bases: TGTGCCAGCACCGAGGACAGGGGTGCCAAAAACATTCAGTACTTC. It is translated as CASTEDRGAKNIQYF.